The 10 T cell receptor beta chains reported below all come from one sample, sequenced in a study of OX40 agonist ivuxolimab in advanced cancers. Here immunoSEQ multiplex PCR was the method, and the copy in TCRdb shows in-frame clones only, minus some. The sample shows about 58,000 clones, 82% of them seen only once. Sequencing was performed on CD4+ or CD8+ T cells sorted from blood, taken in a trial of the OX40 agonist ivuxolimab. These receptors came from an adult with an advanced solid tumor such as melanoma, head and neck, liver or kidney cancer.

J is TRBJ1-5 and V is TRBV6-5, with a tentative D call TRBD1 (6 bases). V gave up 11 bases and J gave up 6 bases, with 17 bases separating them. The CDR3 loop spans 13 amino acids. Germline CDR1 reads MNHEY; CDR2 reads SVGAGI. In nucleotides, the CDR3 is TGTGCCGCGGGGGGCGAAGGTGGTCAGCCCCAGCATTTT. This sequence encodes CAAGGEGGQPQHF.

This chain links TRBV7-2 with TRBJ1-2, with 9 positions matching TRBD1. The CDR3 length is 13 residues. V dropped 5 bases and J dropped 8; count of bases not matched to a gene: 6. Germline-derived CDR1 and CDR2 are SGHTA and FQGNSA. CDR3 amino acids: CASSARQGGGYTF. The CDR3 DNA reads as TGTGCCAGCAGCGCGCGACAGGGGGGCGGCTACACCTTC.

The chain uses TRBV7-3 and TRBJ2-1; 9 bases match TRBD2. The germline V gene encodes CDR1 SGHTA and CDR2 FQGTGA. V was pared by 2 bases and J by 9 bases, with 8 bases of the junction left unmatched. The CDR3 is 15 amino acids. DNA for the CDR3: TGTGCCAGCAGCTTACTTGCGGGGGGGCAAGGTGAGCAGTTCTTC. As protein: CASSLLAGGQGEQFF.

The chain joins TRBV15 to TRBJ1-3; D remains unclear. Trimming left V 0 bases short and J 4 bases short, with 4 bases between. CDR3 length: 13 amino acids. Germline CDR1 LNHNV, CDR2 YYDKDF (reference sequence). CDR3 DNA: TGTGCCACCAGCAGAGATTTCGGAAACACCATATATTTT. This translates into CATSRDFGNTIYF.

This rearrangement joins TRBV15 to TRBJ1-5, with D maybe TRBD1 (5 bases). The CDR3 loop spans 15 amino acids. Germline V gene lookup returns CDR1 LNHNV and CDR2 YYDKDF (reference sequence). Trimming cost V 1 base and J 7 bases, with 14 bases left between them. The CDR3 DNA reads TGTGCCACCAGCAGAGTAAGGGGCTGGTACCAGCCCCAGCATTTT. As protein: CATSRVRGWYQPQHF.

This rearrangement joins TRBV6-5 to TRBJ2-5; TRBD2 might be the D (6 bases). There are 15 residues in the CDR3. The germline V gene encodes CDR1 MNHEY and CDR2 SVGAGI. The V and J ends lost 2 bases and 2 bases respectively, with 12 bases between them. The CDR3 protein is CASSYAGTAQETQYF. The CDR3, as DNA: TGTGCCAGCAGTTACGCTGGGACTGCGCAAGAGACCCAGTACTTC.

This clone was recorded once. This chain uses TRBV13 with TRBJ2-3; unclear D gene. Per germline, CDR1 PRHDT and CDR2 FYEKMQ (reference sequence). The CDR3 sequence is 14 residues long. Trimming shortened V by 0 bases and J by 4 bases, and 8 bases separated the two germline ends. The CDR3 loop is CASSLGPISDTQYF. The CDR3 nucleotides read TGTGCCAGCAGCTTAGGTCCCATATCAGATACGCAGTATTTT.

This sequence joins TRBV27 and TRBJ1-6, with D possibly being TRBD1 (5 bases). CDR3 length equals 16 residues. Germline CDR1 and CDR2: MNHEY and SMNVEV (reference sequence). Deletions cut 4 bases from V and 7 bases from J, with 17 bases between. The CDR3 region has the DNA TGTGCCAGCAGTTCATCAGGGAATAGGGCCAATTCACCCCTCCACTTT. It is translated as CASSSSGNRANSPLHF.

The rearrangement joins TRBV20-1 to TRBJ2-3; no reliable D call. The CDR3 spans 10 residues. Trimming stripped 3 bases from V and 2 bases from J, with 0 bases between. Germline CDR1 and CDR2: DFQATT and SNEGSKA (reference sequence). The CDR3: CSASTDTQYF. The CDR3 DNA sequence: TGCAGTGCTAGCACAGATACGCAGTATTTT.

J is TRBJ1-5 and V is TRBV6-5; D gene unclear. Germline V gene data show CDR1 as MNHEY and CDR2 as SVGAGI. This CDR3 region has 11 residues. V lost 5 bases and J lost 11, with 10 bases in between. This chain's CDR3 is CASSSGTAQHF. The DNA of the CDR3 is TGTGCCAGCAGTAGTGGCACTGCCCAGCATTTT.